Each of the 13 T cell receptor beta chains below was sequenced from the same sample in a study of tumor and adjacent non-tumor tissue in lung cancer. Three rounds of nested PCR, following a modified ARM-PCR protocol, produced the TCRbeta library. TCRdb reanalysed the multiplex PCR reads using MiXCR and keeps one entry per CDR3 protein. The sample has almost 75,000 distinct CDR3 sequences, about two thirds seen once. RNA was extracted from bulk tissue without any cell sorting. The normal lung tissue was taken more than 3 cm from the tumor edge. Material: distant non-tumor lung tissue. Receptors originate from a woman aged 45-60 years with non-small cell lung cancer.

This rearrangement joins TRBV20-1 to TRBJ1-1; 7 bases agree with TRBD1. Germline V lookup: CDR1 DFQATT, CDR2 SNEGSKA (reference sequence). J gave up 13 bases and V 3 bases, and 8 bases lay outside the gene matches. The CDR3 is made up of 11 amino acids. The CDR3: CSASPDRVVFF. The CDR3 bases are TGCAGTGCTAGTCCCGACAGGGTAGTTTTCTTT.

As for this clonotype: Given the absence of the conserved phenylalanine or tryptophan at the CDR3 end, a read error is likely. The J gene is TRBJ2-5, the V gene TRBV29-1; 8 bases map to TRBD2. The V segment lost 5 bases and the J segment 5 bases; nucleotides outside the gene matches: 16. The CDR3 length is 16 residues. The V gene's germline CDR1 is SQVTM and CDR2 ANQGSEA. CDR3 nucleotides: TGCAGCGTTACGATCAATAACGGGAGGGTTGTGGAGACCCAGTACTCC. Translated, it gives CSVTINNGRVVETQYS.

This clonotype was seen many times. J is TRBJ2-1 and V is TRBV20-1; D could derive from TRBD1 or TRBD2 (7 bases each). Germline CDR1 is DFQATT and CDR2 is SNEGSKA (reference sequence). Trimming took off 4 bases at V and 0 bases at J, with 16 bases between the two ends. The CDR3 sequence is 16 residues long. Here the CDR3 DNA reads TGCAGTGCTACAGGGGGACTATTGAGCTCCTACAATGAGCAGTTCTTC. Protein product: CSATGGLLSSYNEQFF.

The gene calls are TRBV10-3 and TRBJ2-7, with D maybe TRBD2 (5 bases). Trimming stripped 6 bases from V and 2 bases from J, with 20 bases between. Germline CDR1 reads ENHRY; CDR2 reads SYGVKD. The CDR3 spans 16 residues. The CDR3 spells CAISEKKEDGAYEQYF. The CDR3 region has the DNA TGTGCCATCAGCGAGAAAAAGGAGGACGGCGCCTACGAGCAGTACTTC.

The sample holds many counts of this clonotype. The V and J genes are TRBV10-2 and TRBJ2-7, with 13 positions matching TRBD2. Germline V gene sequence: CDR1 WSHSY, CDR2 SAAADI. V shed 3 bases and J 1 base; nucleotides not matched to a gene: 9. This CDR3 spans 18 amino acids. CDR3 amino acids: CASSDPRLAGGNSYEQYF. The CDR3 region has the DNA TGCGCCAGCAGTGATCCCAGACTAGCGGGAGGAAATTCCTACGAGCAGTACTTC.

Comment on this clonotype: Mismatch with germline at one junction end may stem from a read error. V gene TRBV7-8 combines with J gene TRBJ2-1; a weak D match, TRBD2 (6 bases). CDR3 size: 15 residues. Germline CDR1 reads SGHVS; CDR2 reads FQNEAQ. The CDR3 sequence: CASSPGAGMYNKQFF. CDR3 DNA sequence: TGTGCCAGCAGTCCCGGGGCGGGGATGTACAATAAGCAGTTCTTC.

About this clonotype itself: Mismatch with germline at one junction end may stem from a read error. V gene TRBV20-1 combines with J gene TRBJ2-5; 7 nucleotides match TRBD2. The CDR3 sequence is 13 residues long. Germline V gives CDR1 DFQATT, CDR2 SNEGSKA (reference sequence). CDR3 coding DNA: TGCAGTACTAGACTAGCCAGCCAAGAGACCCAGTACTTC. Translation: CSTRLASQETQYF.

In this sample, this clonotype turned up once. Mismatch with germline at one junction end may stem from a read error. The rearrangement links TRBV28 to TRBJ1-2; D gene ambiguous. There are 13 residues in the CDR3. Per germline, CDR1 MDHEN and CDR2 SYDVKM. CDR3 nucleotides: TGCGCCAGCCAAGCAGGCGTCAACTATGGCTACACCTTC. It codes for CASQAGVNYGYTF.

Concerning this clonotype: It may be a read error: a sequence one base away is much more abundant. The CDR3 coding sequence is TGTGCTAGTGGTTTGCTCCGATCCCTCGTTGGCTCTGGAAACACCATATATTTT. It translates to CASGLLRSLVGSGNTIYF. This chain joins TRBV12-5 and TRBJ1-3; D call uncertain. This CDR3 has 18 amino acids. The germline gives CDR1 LGHNT, CDR2 FRNRAP. Trimming removed 2 bases from V and 0 bases from J, with 17 bases in between.

This clonotype was recorded many times. The chain joins TRBV29-1 to TRBJ2-1, with D uncertain. The CDR3 runs to 11 residues. The germline V gene encodes CDR1 SQVTM and CDR2 ANQGSEA. The CDR3 DNA follows: TGCAGTTTTCCGGATGACAATGAGCAGTTCTTC. Protein product: CSFPDDNEQFF.

This clonotype was seen more than once but under ten times. A much larger clone differs by one base, so this may be a read error. The chain combines TRBV20-1 with TRBJ2-3; the D gene is possibly TRBD2 (5 bases). CDR1 DFQATT and CDR2 SNEGSKA come from the germline V gene (reference sequence). CDR3 length equals 15 residues. The CDR3 nucleotides are TGCAGTGCTAGAGATGCGGCTAGCAGCACAGATATGCAGTATTTT. This encodes CSARDAASSTDMQYF.

This rearrangement joins TRBV29-1 to TRBJ2-1; 11 nucleotides match TRBD2. This CDR3 region has 16 residues. The germline gives CDR1 SQVTM, CDR2 ANQGSEA. Trimming removed 7 bases from V and 7 bases from J; junction bases left unmatched: 15. The CDR3: CSARRSSGRVPNEQFF. CDR3 bases: TGCAGCGCTCGCCGGAGTAGCGGGAGGGTACCAAATGAGCAGTTCTTC.

As concerns this clonotype: Its ends do not fully match the called genes, so a read error is possible. CDR3 sequence (DNA): TGTGCCAGCAGTTCGCACAGGGGGCTAGATTCACCACTCTACTTT. Its translation is CASSSHRGLDSPLYF. The chain uses TRBV28 and TRBJ1-6; TRBD1 matches 9 bases. Germline V CDR1 and CDR2: MDHEN, SYDVKM. This CDR3 contains 15 residues.